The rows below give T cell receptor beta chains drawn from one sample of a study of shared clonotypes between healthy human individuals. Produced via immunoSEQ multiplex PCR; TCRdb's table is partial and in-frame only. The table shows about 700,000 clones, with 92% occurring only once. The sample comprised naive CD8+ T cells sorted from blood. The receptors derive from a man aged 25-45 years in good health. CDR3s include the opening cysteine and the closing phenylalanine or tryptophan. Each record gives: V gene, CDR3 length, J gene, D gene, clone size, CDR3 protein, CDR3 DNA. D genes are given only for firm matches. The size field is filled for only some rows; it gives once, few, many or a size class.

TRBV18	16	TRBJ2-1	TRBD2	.	CASSRVASGWNNEQFF	TGTGCCAGCTCACGGGTAGCTAGCGGATGGAACAATGAGCAGTTCTTC
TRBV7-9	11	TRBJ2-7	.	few	CASRNLREQYF	TGTGCCAGCAGGAATCTTCGCGAGCAGTACTTC
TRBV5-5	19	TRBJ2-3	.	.	CASSPYYSYGVGRTDTQYF	TGTGCCAGCAGCCCGTACTACTCCTATGGAGTCGGTCGCACAGATACGCAGTATTTT
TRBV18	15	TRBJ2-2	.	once	CASSPPDKNTGELFF	TGTGCCAGCTCACCACCGGACAAAAACACCGGGGAGCTGTTTTTT
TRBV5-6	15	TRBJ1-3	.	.	CASSFSGTSGNTIYF	TGTGCCAGCAGCTTTTCAGGAACCTCTGGAAACACCATATATTTT
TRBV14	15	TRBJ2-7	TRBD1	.	CASSPLQGTYYEQYF	TGTGCCAGCAGCCCCTTACAGGGGACCTACTACGAGCAGTACTTC
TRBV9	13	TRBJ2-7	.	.	CASSAVASDEQYF	TGTGCCAGCAGCGCGGTGGCTTCCGACGAGCAGTACTTC
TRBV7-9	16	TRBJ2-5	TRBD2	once	CASSSYGGDSQETQYF	TGTGCCAGCAGCTCCTACGGGGGGGACTCTCAAGAGACCCAGTACTTC
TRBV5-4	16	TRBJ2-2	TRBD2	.	CASSSSGRRGTGELFF	TGTGCCAGCAGCTCTAGCGGGAGACGTGGCACCGGGGAGCTGTTTTTT
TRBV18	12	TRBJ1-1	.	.	CASSPGITEAFF	TGTGCCAGCTCACCAGGGATCACTGAAGCTTTCTTT
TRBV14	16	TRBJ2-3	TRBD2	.	CASSQTSASFTDTQYF	TGTGCCAGCAGCCAGACTAGCGCAAGCTTCACAGATACGCAGTATTTT
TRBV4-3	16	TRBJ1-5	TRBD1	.	CASSQDWGQINQPQHF	TGCGCCAGCAGCCAAGATTGGGGACAGATTAATCAGCCCCAGCATTTT
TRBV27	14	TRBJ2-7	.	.	CASSLLPSSYEQYF	TGTGCCAGCAGTTTATTACCGAGCTCCTACGAGCAGTACTTC
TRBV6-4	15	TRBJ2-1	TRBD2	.	CASSDGSGSSNEQFF	TGTGCCAGCAGTGACGGAAGCGGGAGTAGCAATGAGCAGTTCTTC
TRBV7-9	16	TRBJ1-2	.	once	CASSLGPVKVNYGYTF	TGTGCCAGCAGCCTAGGGCCGGTCAAAGTAAACTATGGCTACACCTTC
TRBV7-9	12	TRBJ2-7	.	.	CASSARLYEQYF	TGTGCCAGCAGCGCCAGGCTCTACGAGCAGTACTTC
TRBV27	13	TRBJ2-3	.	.	CASSLVYGDTQYF	TGTGCCAGCAGTTTAGTTTATGGAGATACGCAGTATTTT
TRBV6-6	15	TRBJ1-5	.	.	CASSYSNLRDQPQHF	TGTGCCAGCAGTTACTCGAATCTCAGGGATCAGCCCCAGCATTTT
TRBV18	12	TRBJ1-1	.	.	CASSPGQKEAFF	TGTGCCAGCTCACCAGGACAGAAGGAAGCTTTCTTT
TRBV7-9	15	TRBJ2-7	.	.	CASSVPLGGPYEQYF	TGTGCCAGCAGCGTACCCCTCGGGGGCCCCTACGAGCAGTACTTC
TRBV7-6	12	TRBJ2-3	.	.	CASSQATDTQYF	TGTGCCAGCAGCCAAGCAACAGATACGCAGTATTTT
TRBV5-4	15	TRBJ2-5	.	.	CASSPRNTASETQYF	TGTGCCAGCAGCCCCCGGAACACGGCGTCAGAGACCCAGTACTTC
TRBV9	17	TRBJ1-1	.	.	CASSVGDRGTRDTEAFF	TGTGCCAGCAGCGTAGGTGACAGAGGGACCCGGGACACTGAAGCTTTCTTT
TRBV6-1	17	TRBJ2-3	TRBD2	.	CASSAILAGGYTDTQYF	TGTGCCAGCAGTGCAATTCTAGCGGGAGGGTACACAGATACGCAGTATTTT
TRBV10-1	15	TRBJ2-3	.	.	CASSPDLGDTDTQYF	TGCGCCAGCAGTCCCGACTTAGGGGACACAGATACGCAGTATTTT
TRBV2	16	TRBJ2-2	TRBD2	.	CASSVFRTRGAGELFF	TGTGCCAGCAGTGTGTTCAGAACCCGGGGGGCCGGGGAGCTGTTTTTT
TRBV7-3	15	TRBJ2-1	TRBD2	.	CASSLAGAFDNEQFF	TGTGCCAGCAGCTTAGCGGGAGCTTTCGACAATGAGCAGTTCTTC
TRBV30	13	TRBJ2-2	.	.	CAWSTGLPGELFF	TGTGCCTGGAGCACCGGACTACCTGGGGAGCTGTTTTTT
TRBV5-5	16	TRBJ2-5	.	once	CASSPRTVQAQETQYF	TGTGCCAGCAGCCCAAGGACTGTTCAGGCACAAGAGACCCAGTACTTC
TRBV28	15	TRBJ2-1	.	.	CASYTTTSSYNEQFF	TGTGCCAGCTATACGACGACTAGTTCCTACAATGAGCAGTTCTTC
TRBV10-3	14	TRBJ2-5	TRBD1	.	CAIRGTGSQETQYF	TGTGCCATCAGAGGGACAGGTTCCCAAGAGACCCAGTACTTC
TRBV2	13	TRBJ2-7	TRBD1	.	CASTDRGTYEQYF	TGTGCCAGCACCGACAGGGGGACCTACGAGCAGTACTTC
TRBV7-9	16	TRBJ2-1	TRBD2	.	CASSRTSGRSPGEQFF	TGTGCCAGCAGCAGGACTAGCGGGAGATCCCCGGGTGAGCAGTTCTTC
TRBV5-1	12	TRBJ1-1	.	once	CASSLQGSEAFF	TGCGCCAGCAGTTTACAGGGCTCTGAAGCTTTCTTT
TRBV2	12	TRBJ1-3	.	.	CASSDGGNTIYF	TGTGCCAGCAGTGACGGGGGAAACACCATATATTTT
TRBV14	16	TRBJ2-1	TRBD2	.	CASSPSGLAGYNEQFF	TGTGCCAGCAGCCCCTCGGGACTAGCGGGTTACAATGAGCAGTTCTTC
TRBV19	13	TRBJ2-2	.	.	CASSLTSTGELFF	TGTGCCAGCTCCCTGACATCCACCGGGGAGCTGTTTTTT
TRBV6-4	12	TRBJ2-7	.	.	CASSDSTGEQYF	TGTGCCAGCAGTGACTCGACGGGCGAGCAGTACTTC
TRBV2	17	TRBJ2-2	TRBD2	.	CASLGVAGVGNTGELFF	TGTGCCAGCCTCGGGGTAGCGGGAGTAGGTAACACCGGGGAGCTGTTTTTT
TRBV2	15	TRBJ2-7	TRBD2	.	CASSNLAGASYEQYF	TGTGCCAGCAGCAACCTAGCGGGTGCCTCCTACGAGCAGTACTTC
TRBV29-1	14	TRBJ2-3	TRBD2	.	CSVAAGLAVDTQYF	TGCAGCGTTGCGGCGGGACTAGCTGTAGATACGCAGTATTTT
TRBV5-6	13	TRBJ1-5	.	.	CASSLGGGQPQHF	TGTGCCAGCAGCTTGGGAGGTGGTCAGCCCCAGCATTTT
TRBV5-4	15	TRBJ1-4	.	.	CASSLAGPIPGKLFF	TGTGCCAGCAGCTTGGCGGGTCCCATTCCCGGAAAACTGTTTTTT
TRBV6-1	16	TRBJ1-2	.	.	CASSEKGTLADYGYTF	TGTGCCAGCAGTGAAAAGGGAACCCTAGCAGACTATGGCTACACCTTC
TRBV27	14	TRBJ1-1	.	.	CASSSGDTNTEAFF	TGTGCCAGCAGCTCCGGAGATACGAACACTGAAGCTTTCTTT
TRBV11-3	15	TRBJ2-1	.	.	CASSNQETSYNEQFF	TGTGCCAGCAGCAACCAAGAAACTAGCTACAATGAGCAGTTCTTC
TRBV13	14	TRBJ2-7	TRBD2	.	CASSPPGLADEQYF	TGTGCCAGCAGCCCTCCGGGACTAGCTGACGAGCAGTACTTC
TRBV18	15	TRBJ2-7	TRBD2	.	CASSRTSGSSYEQYF	TGTGCCAGCTCGCGGACTAGCGGGAGCTCCTACGAGCAGTACTTC
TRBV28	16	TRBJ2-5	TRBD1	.	CASSFLTGVYRETQYF	TGTGCCAGCAGTTTCCTGACAGGGGTTTATAGGGAGACCCAGTACTTC
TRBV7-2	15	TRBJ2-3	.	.	CASSLILASTDTQYF	TGTGCCAGCAGCTTAATACTAGCCAGCACAGATACGCAGTATTTT
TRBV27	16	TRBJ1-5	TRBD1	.	CASSSLTGAGRQPQHF	TGTGCCAGCAGTTCCTTGACAGGGGCCGGTCGTCAGCCCCAGCATTTT
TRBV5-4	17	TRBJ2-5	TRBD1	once	CASGLFRDRANQETQYF	TGTGCCAGCGGTTTATTCCGGGACAGGGCTAACCAAGAGACCCAGTACTTC
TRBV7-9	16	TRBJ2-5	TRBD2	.	CASSVWTSAYQETQYF	TGTGCCAGCAGCGTGTGGACTAGCGCCTATCAAGAGACCCAGTACTTC
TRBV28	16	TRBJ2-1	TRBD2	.	CASSPPGDYSYNEQFF	TGTGCCAGCAGTCCCCCGGGGGACTACTCCTACAATGAGCAGTTCTTC
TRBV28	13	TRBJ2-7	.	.	CASSSTGFYEQYF	TGTGCCAGCAGCTCTACAGGTTTCTACGAGCAGTACTTC
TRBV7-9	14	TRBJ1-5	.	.	CASSVSWGDQPQHF	TGTGCCAGCAGCGTCTCCTGGGGGGATCAGCCCCAGCATTTT
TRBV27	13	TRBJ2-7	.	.	CASSLRGAYEQYF	TGTGCCAGCTCACTCAGGGGGGCCTACGAGCAGTACTTC
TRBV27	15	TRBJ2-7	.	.	CASSLWPGPRYEQYF	TGTGCCAGCAGTTTATGGCCAGGGCCCCGGTACGAGCAGTACTTC
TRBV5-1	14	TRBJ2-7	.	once	CASSYGTPTGEQYF	TGCGCCAGCAGCTACGGGACTCCTACGGGCGAGCAGTACTTC
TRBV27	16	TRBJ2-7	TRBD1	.	CASSLITGVSLYEQYF	TGTGCCAGCAGTTTAATTACAGGGGTTTCCCTTTACGAGCAGTACTTC